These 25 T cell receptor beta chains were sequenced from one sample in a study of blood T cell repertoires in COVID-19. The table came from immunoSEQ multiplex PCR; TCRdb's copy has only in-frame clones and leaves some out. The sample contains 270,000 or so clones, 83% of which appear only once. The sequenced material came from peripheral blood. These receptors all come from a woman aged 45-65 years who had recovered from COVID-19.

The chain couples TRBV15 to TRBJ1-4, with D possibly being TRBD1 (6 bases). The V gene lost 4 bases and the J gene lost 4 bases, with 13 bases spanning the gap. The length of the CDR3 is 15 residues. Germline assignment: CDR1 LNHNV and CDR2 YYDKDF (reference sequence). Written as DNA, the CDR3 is TGTGCCACCAGCACCGGGGGGCAGGTTAATGAAAAACTGTTTTTT. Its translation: CATSTGGQVNEKLFF.

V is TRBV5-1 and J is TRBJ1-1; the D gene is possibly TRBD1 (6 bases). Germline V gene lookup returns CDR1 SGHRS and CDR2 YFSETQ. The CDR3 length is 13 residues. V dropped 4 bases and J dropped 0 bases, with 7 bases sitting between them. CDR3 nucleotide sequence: TGCGCCAGCAGCCGACAGGTGAACACTGAAGCTTTCTTT. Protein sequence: CASSRQVNTEAFF. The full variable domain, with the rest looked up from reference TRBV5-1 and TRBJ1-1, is KAGVTQTPRYLIKTRGQQVTLSCSPISGHRSVSWYQQTPGQGLQFLFEYFSETQRNKGNFPGRFSGRQFSNSRSEMNVSTLELGDSALYLCASSRQVNTEAFFGQGTRLTVV.

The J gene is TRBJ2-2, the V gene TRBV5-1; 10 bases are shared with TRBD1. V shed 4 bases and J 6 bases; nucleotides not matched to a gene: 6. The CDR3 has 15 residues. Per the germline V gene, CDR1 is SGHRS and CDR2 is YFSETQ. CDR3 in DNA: TGCGCCAGCAGCGTCTGGGACAGGGGATCCGGGGAGCTGTTTTTT. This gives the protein CASSVWDRGSGELFF.

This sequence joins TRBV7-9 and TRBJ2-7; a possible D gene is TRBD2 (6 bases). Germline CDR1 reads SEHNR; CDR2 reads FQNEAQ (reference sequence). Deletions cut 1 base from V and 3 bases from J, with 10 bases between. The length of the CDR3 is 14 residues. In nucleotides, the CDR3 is TGTGCCAGCAGCTTAGGGACTACGGGCTACGAGCAGTACTTC. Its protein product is CASSLGTTGYEQYF.

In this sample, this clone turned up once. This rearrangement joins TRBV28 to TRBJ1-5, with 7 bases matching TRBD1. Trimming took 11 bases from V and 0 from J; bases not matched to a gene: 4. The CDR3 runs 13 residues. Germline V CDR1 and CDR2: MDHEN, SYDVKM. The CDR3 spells CAVNRGSNQPQHF. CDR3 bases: TGTGCCGTGAACAGGGGTAGCAATCAGCCCCAGCATTTT.

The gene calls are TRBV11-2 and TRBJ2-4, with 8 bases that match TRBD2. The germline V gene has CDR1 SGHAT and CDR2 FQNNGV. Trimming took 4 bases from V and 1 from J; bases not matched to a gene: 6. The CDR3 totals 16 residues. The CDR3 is CASSYGRAGAKNIQYF. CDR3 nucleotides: TGTGCCAGCAGCTACGGGAGGGCCGGGGCCAAAAACATTCAGTACTTC.

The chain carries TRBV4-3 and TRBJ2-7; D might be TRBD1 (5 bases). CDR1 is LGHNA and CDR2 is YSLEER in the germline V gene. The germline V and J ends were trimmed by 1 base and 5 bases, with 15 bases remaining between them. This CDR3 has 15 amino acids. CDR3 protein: CASSQGREGVNEQYF. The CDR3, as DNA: TGCGCCAGCAGCCAAGGCAGAGAAGGGGTGAACGAGCAGTACTTC.

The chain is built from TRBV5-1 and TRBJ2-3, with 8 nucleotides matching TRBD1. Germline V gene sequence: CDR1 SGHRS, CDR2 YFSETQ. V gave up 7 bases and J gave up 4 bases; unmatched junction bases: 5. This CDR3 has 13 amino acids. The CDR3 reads CASETGASDTQYF. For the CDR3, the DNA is TGCGCCAGCGAGACAGGGGCGTCAGATACGCAGTATTTT. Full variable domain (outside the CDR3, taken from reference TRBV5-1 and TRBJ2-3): KAGVTQTPRYLIKTRGQQVTLSCSPISGHRSVSWYQQTPGQGLQFLFEYFSETQRNKGNFPGRFSGRQFSNSRSEMNVSTLELGDSALYLCASETGASDTQYFGPGTRLTVL.

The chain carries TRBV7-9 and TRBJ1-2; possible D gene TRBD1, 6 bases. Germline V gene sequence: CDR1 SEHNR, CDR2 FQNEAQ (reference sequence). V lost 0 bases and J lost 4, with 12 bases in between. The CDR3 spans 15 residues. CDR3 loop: CASSLAEQGSYGYTF. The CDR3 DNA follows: TGTGCCAGCAGCTTAGCCGAACAGGGATCCTATGGCTACACCTTC. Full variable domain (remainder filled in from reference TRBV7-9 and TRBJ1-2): DTGVSQNPRHKITKRGQNVTFRCDPISEHNRLYWYRQTLGQGPEFLTYFQNEAQLEKSRLLSDRFSAERPKGSFSTLEIQRTEQGDSAMYLCASSLAEQGSYGYTFGSGTRLTVV.

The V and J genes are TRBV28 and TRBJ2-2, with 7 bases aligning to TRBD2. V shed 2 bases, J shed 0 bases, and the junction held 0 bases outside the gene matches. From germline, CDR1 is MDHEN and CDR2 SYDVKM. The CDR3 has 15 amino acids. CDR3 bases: TGTGCCAGCAGTTTAGGACTAGCGAACACCGGGGAGCTGTTTTTT. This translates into CASSLGLANTGELFF.

In nucleotides, the CDR3 is TGTGCCAGCAGCTTCACCGGGACAGGGGTCTACAATGAGCAGTTCTTC. Protein sequence: CASSFTGTGVYNEQFF. V usage is TRBV5-4 and J usage is TRBJ2-1; 10 nucleotides agree with TRBD1. This CDR3 region has 16 residues. Trimming cost V 2 bases and J 3 bases; bases outside gene matches: 5. From germline, CDR1 is SGHNT and CDR2 YYREEE (reference sequence).

The chain's CDR3 is CASSQGETEAFF. In nucleotides, the CDR3 is TGTGCCAGCAGCCAAGGAGAGACTGAAGCTTTCTTT. The genes are TRBV4-2 and TRBJ1-1; D uncertain. Germline V gene sequence: CDR1 LGHNA, CDR2 YNFKEQ. The CDR3 length is 12 residues. The germline V and J ends were trimmed by 1 base and 5 bases, with 5 bases remaining between them.

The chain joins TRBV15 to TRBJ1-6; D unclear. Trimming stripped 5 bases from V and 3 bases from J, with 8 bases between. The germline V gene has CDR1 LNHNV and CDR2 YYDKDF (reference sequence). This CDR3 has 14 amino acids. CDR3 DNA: TGTGCCACCAGCGGCGGAGACTATAATTCACCCCTCCACTTT. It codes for CATSGGDYNSPLHF.

The CDR3 reads CASTPQTSHGLYEQYF. The CDR3 DNA is TGTGCCAGCACACCTCAGACATCGCATGGGCTTTACGAGCAGTACTTC. The chain is built from TRBV25-1 and TRBJ2-7; D remains unclear. Germline CDR1 is MGHDK and CDR2 is SYGVNS. The CDR3 length is 16 residues. V lost 7 bases and J lost 4, with 23 bases in between.

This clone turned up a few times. CDR3 residues: CASSAQSGGQETQYF. CDR3 nucleotide sequence: TGTGCCAGCAGCGCCCAGTCAGGGGGCCAAGAGACCCAGTACTTC. The chain employs TRBV7-2 and TRBJ2-5; 7 bases map to TRBD1. Germline trimming cut 5 bases from V and 1 base from J; bases unmatched to any gene: 7. This CDR3 spans 15 amino acids. The germline gives CDR1 SGHTA, CDR2 FQGNSA.

The CDR3 is CASRTEEGYTF. CDR3 in DNA: TGTGCCAGCAGGACGGAGGAGGGCTACACCTTC. The chain recombines TRBV2 with TRBJ1-2, with D uncertain. V was trimmed by 6 bases and J by 8 bases, leaving 10 bases between them. Germline V gene lookup returns CDR1 SNHLY and CDR2 FYNNEI. The CDR3 has 11 residues. The variable domain in full, with the rest retrieved from reference TRBV2 and TRBJ1-2, is EPEVTQTPSHQVTQMGQEVILRCVPISNHLYFYWYRQILGQKVEFLVSFYNNEISEKSEIFDDQFSVERPDGSNFTLKIRSTKLEDSAMYFCASRTEEGYTFGSGTRLTVV.

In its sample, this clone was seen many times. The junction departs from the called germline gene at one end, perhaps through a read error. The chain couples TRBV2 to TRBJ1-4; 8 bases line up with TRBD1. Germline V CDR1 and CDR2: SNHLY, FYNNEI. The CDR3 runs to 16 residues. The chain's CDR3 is CASSQAAPDRAATRAF. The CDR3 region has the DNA TGTGCCAGCAGTCAAGCAGCCCCGGACAGGGCCGCAACACGTGCTTTT.

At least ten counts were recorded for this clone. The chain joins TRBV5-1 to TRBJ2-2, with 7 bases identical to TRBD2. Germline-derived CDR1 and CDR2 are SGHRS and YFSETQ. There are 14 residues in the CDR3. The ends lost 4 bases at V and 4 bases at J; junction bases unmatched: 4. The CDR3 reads CASSREGTTGELFF. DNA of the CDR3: TGCGCCAGCAGCAGGGAGGGAACCACCGGGGAGCTGTTTTTT.

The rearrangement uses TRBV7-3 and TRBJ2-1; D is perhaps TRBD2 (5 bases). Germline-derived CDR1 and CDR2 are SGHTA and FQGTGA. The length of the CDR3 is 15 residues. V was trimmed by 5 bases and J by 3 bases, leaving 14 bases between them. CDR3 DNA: TGTGCCAGCAGCGTAAAGGGAGCCAACTACAATGAGCAGTTCTTC. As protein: CASSVKGANYNEQFF.

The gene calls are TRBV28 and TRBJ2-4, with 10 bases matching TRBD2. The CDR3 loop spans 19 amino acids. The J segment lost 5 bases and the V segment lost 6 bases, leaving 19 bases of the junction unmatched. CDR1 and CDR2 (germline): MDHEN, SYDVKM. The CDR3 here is CASSRMPSGGTRSQNIQYF. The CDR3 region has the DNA TGTGCCAGCAGCCGCATGCCTAGCGGGGGAACTCGTAGCCAAAACATTCAGTACTTC.

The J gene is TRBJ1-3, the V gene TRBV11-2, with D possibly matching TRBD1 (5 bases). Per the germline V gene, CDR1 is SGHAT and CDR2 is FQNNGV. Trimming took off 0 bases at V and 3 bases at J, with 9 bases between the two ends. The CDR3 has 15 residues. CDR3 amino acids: CASSLEPRDGNTIYF. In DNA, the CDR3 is TGTGCCAGCAGCTTAGAACCCAGGGATGGAAACACCATATATTTT.

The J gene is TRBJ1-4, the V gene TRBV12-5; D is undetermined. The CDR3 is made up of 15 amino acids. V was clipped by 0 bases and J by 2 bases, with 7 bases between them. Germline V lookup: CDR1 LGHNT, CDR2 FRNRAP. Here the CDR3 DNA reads TGTGCTAGTGGTTTGGTATTCCAGACTAATGAAAAACTGTTTTTT. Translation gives CASGLVFQTNEKLFF.

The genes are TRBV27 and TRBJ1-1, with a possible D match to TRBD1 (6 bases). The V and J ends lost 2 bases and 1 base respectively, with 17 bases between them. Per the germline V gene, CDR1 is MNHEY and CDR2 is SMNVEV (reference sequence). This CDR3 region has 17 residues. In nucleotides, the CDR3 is TGTGCCAGCAGTTTAGCCGCCAGGGGAAGGGGGAACACTGAAGCTTTCTTT. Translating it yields CASSLAARGRGNTEAFF.

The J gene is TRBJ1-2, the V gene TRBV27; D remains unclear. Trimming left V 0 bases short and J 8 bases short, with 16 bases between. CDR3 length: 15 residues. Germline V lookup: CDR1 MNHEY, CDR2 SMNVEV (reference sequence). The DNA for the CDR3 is TGTGCCAGCAGTTTATCTGGCCTGCCTCCCGGGGGCTACACCTTC. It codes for CASSLSGLPPGGYTF.

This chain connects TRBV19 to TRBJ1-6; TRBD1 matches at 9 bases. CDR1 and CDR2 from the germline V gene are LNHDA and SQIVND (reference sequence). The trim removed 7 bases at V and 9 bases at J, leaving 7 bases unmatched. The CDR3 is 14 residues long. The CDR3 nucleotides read TGTGCCAGTACGGGGACAGGGTCCGGTTCACCCCTCCACTTT. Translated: CASTGTGSGSPLHF.